This TCR beta chain was captured in a study of shared clonotypes between healthy human individuals. Study processing details: ImmunoSEQ junction-only sequences lacked quality scores, so their filtering differed. Assay used: immunoSEQ multiplex PCR; TCRdb lists only in-frame clones, some missing. D and trimming were read from the DNA, whereas the V and J calls and clone size are those reported in that table. The sample lists millions of clones, about 93% occurring once. Positively selected for CCR7, the CD45RO-negative cells used as naive CD8 cells excluded terminally differentiated effector memory CD45RA+ cells. On this clone itself: Its antigen remains unidentified.

This CDR3 is 15 amino acids long. Germline-derived CDR1 and CDR2 are LGHNA and YSLEER. J gave up 1 base and V 4 bases, and 4 bases lay outside the gene matches. Study-wide points: The four-donor shared clonotypes exceeded non-shared clonotypes in generation probability, with non-shared ones scoring lower.

This TCR was recovered from a man aged 18 to 29 in good health. Some clones in this sample may be carry-over from other donors' samples. Material for sequencing was naive CD8+ T cells from PBMCs. The chain combines TRBV4-3 with TRBJ1-1, with TRBD1 identical over 9 bases. The CDR3 protein is CASSPAQGANTEAFF. CDR3 coding DNA: TGCGCCAGCAGCCCCGCACAGGGGGCGAACACTGAAGCTTTCTTT.